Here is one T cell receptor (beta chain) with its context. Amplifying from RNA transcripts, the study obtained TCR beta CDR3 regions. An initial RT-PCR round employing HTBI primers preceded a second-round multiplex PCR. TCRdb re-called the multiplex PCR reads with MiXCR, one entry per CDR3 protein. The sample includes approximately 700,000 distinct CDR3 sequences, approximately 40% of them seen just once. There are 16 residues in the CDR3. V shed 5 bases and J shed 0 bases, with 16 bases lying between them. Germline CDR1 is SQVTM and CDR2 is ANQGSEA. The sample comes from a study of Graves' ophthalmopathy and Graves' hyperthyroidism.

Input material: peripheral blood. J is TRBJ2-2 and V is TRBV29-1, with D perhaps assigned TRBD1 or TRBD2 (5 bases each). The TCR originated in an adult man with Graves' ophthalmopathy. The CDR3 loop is CSVSRPGRPNTGELFF. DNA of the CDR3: TGCAGCGTTTCCCGACCGGGACGGCCGAACACCGGGGAGCTGTTTTTT.